The source of this TCR beta chain is a study of T cell changes during pregnancy in multiple sclerosis. TCRdb's copy holds only in-frame clones and misses some; the assay was immunoSEQ multiplex PCR. The repertoire includes 30,000 to 40,000 clones, around 90% of them detected once, and around 7.3% sits in the top ten. V trimming: 0 bases; J trimming: 5 bases; junction bases outside the gene matches: 2. The CDR3 is 15 residues long. Looked up from germline, CDR1 is MGHRA and CDR2 is YSYEKL. This chain links TRBV4-1 with TRBJ2-2, with 8 bases fitting TRBD1. This TCR was recovered from a female donor with multiple sclerosis, enrolled in a pregnancy study. Material: CD8+ T cells from peripheral blood mononuclear cells, obtained in the third trimester of pregnancy. The CDR3 here is CASSQEDRVTGELFF. CDR3 sequence (DNA): TGCGCCAGCAGCCAAGAGGACAGGGTTACCGGGGAGCTGTTTTTT.